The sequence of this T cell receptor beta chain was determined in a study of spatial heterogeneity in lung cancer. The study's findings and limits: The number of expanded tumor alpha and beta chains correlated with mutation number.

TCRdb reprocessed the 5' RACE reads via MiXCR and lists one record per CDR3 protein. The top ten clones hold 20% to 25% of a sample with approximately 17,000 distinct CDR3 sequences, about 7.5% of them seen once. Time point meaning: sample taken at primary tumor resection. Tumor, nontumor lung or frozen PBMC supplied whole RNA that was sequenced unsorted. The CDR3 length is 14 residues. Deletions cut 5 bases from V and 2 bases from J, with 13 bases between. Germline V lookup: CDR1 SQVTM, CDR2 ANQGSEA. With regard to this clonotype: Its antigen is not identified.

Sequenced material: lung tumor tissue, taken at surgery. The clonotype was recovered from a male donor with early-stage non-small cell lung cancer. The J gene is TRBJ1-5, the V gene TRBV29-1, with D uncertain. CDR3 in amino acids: CSVRFGPGNQPQHF. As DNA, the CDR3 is TGCAGCGTTAGATTCGGGCCTGGCAATCAGCCCCAGCATTTT.